This TCR beta chain was captured in a study of control samples from healthy donors and cancer patients. The CDR3 runs to 20 residues. J lost 9 bases, V lost 3 bases, and 22 bases had no gene match. Per germline, CDR1 SGDLS and CDR2 YYNGEE. Repertoires were generated with immunoSEQ multiplex PCR, while TCRdb's copy carries only in-frame clones and drops some. This table has some 120,000 clones, over 75% appearing once. The TCR comes from a man aged 18 to 30 in good health. This chain joins TRBV9 and TRBJ1-6; 9 positions match TRBD1. The sample consisted of blood. The CDR3 sequence: CASSADQPWDRADEGSPLHF. CDR3 bases: TGTGCCAGCAGCGCCGACCAACCTTGGGACAGGGCGGATGAAGGTTCACCCCTCCACTTT.